The T cell receptor (beta chain) described here comes from a study of blood T cell repertoires in COVID-19. The CDR3 is made up of 18 amino acids. The ends lost 4 bases at V and 7 bases at J; junction bases unmatched: 10. From germline, CDR1 is SGHRS and CDR2 YFSETQ. Method: immunoSEQ multiplex PCR; TCRdb's copy keeps in-frame clones and lacks some. The sample contains roughly 200,000 clones, about nine tenths of which appear only once. Source material: PBMCs or T cells enriched from blood (not recorded which). The sequence was obtained from a woman aged 45-60 years in a cohort exposed to, infected with or recovered from COVID-19 (not recorded which). The V and J genes are TRBV5-1 and TRBJ2-2, with 16 bases that match TRBD2. In nucleotides, the CDR3 is TGCGCCAGCAGCCCCTCGGGACTAGCGGGGGGGCTCGGCGGGGAGCTGTTTTTT. Its translation: CASSPSGLAGGLGGELFF.